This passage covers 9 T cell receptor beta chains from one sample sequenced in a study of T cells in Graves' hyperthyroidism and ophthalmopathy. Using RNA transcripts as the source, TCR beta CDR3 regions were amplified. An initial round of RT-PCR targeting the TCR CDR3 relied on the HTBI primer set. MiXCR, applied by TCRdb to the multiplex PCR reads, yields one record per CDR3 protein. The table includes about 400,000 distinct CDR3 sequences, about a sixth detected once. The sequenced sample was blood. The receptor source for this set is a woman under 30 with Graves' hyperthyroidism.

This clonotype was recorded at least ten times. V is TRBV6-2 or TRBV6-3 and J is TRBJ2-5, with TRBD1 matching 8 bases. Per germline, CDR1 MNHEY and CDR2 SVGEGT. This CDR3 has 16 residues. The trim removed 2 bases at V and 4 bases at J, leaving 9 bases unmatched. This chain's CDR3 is CASSYAGTGFGETQYF. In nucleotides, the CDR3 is TGTGCCAGCAGTTACGCTGGGACAGGTTTTGGAGAGACCCAGTACTTC.

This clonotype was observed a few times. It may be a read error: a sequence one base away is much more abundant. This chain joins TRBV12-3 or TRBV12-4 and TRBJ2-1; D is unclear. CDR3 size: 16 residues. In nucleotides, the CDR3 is TGTGCCAGCAGTTTTAGTCTCCTAACTTCCAACAATGGGCAGTTCTTC. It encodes CASSFSLLTSNNGQFF.

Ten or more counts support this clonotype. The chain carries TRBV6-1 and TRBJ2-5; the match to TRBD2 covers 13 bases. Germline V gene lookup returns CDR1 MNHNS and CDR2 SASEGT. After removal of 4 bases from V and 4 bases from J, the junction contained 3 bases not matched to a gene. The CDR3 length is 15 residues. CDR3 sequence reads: CASSVLAGGGETQYF. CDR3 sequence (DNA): TGTGCCAGCAGTGTACTAGCGGGAGGGGGAGAGACCCAGTACTTC.

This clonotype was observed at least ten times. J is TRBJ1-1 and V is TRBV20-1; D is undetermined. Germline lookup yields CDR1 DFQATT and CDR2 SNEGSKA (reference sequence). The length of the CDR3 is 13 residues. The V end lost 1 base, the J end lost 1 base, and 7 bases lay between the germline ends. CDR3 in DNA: TGCAGTGCTAGAGGGGCAGGGAACACTGAAGCTTTCTTT. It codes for CSARGAGNTEAFF.

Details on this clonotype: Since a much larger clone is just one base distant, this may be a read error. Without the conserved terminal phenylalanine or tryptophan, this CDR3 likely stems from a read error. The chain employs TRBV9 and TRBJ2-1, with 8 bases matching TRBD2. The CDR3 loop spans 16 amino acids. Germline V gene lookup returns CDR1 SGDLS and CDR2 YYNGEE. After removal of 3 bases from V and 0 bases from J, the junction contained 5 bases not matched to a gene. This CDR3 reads CASSALAGFSYNEQFL. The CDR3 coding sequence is TGTGCCAGCAGCGCGTTAGCGGGATTCTCCTACAATGAGCAGTTCCTC.

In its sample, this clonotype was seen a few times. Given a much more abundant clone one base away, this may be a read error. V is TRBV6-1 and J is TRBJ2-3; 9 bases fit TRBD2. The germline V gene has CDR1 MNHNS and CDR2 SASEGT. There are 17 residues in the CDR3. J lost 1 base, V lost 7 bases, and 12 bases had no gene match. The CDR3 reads CASNVNGLARGTDTQYF. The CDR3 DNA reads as TGTGCCAGCAACGTGAACGGACTAGCGAGGGGCACAGATACGCAGTATTTT.

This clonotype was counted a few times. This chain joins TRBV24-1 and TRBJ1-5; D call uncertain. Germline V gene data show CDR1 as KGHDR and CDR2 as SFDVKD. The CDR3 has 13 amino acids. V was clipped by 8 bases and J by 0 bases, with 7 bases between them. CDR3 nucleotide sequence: TGTGCCACCAATCAGTATAGCAATCAGCCCCAGCATTTT. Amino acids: CATNQYSNQPQHF.

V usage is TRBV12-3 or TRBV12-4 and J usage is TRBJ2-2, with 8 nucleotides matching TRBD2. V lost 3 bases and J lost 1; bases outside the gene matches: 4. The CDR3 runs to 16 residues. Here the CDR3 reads CASSLERGGNTGELFF. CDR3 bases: TGTGCCAGCAGTTTGGAACGGGGGGGGAACACCGGGGAGCTGTTTTTT.

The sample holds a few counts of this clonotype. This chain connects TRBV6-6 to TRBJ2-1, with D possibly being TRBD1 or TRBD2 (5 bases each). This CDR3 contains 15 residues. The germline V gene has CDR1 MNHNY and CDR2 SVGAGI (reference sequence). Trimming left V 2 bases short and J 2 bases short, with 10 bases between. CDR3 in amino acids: CASSYRGEAYNEQFF. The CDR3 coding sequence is TGTGCCAGCAGTTACAGGGGAGAAGCCTACAATGAGCAGTTCTTC.